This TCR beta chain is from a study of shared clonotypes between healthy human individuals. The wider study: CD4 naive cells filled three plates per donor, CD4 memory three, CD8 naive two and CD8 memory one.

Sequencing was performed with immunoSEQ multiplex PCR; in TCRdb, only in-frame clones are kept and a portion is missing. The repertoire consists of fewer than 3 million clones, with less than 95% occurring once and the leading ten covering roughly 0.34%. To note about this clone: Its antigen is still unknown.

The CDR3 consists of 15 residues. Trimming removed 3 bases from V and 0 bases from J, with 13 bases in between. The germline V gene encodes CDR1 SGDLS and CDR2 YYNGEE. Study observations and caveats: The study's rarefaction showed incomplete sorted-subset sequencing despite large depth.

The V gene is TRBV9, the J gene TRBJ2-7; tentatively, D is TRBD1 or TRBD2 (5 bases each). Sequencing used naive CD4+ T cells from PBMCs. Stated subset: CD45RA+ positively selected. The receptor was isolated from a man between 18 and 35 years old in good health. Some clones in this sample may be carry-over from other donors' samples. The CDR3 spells CASSARDGSSYEQYF. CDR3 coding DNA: TGTGCCAGCAGCGCTCGGGACGGAAGCTCCTACGAGCAGTACTTC.